One sample yielded the 27 T cell receptor beta chains listed below, sequenced in a study of cytomegalovirus exposure and HLA in healthy donors. The study ran its PCR with 60 Vbeta and 13 Jbeta primers. Clones were sequenced by immunoSEQ multiplex PCR, and TCRdb holds only the in-frame ones, with some missing. Of some 150,000 clones in the sample, 74% were seen once. Material for sequencing was PBMCs. These TCRs come from a man aged 25 to 45 in good health and CMV-seronegative.

This chain uses TRBV19 with TRBJ1-5, with a tentative D call TRBD1 (6 bases). The CDR3 sequence is 13 residues long. Germline CDR1 and CDR2: LNHDA and SQIVND (reference sequence). V lost 6 bases and J 6 bases, leaving 12 bases between the germline ends. Written as DNA, the CDR3 is TGTGCCAGTAGGGACAGCGGTATTCAGCCCCAGCATTTT. Amino acids: CASRDSGIQPQHF.

The V and J genes are TRBV27 and TRBJ1-2; TRBD1 aligns across 9 bases. The germline V gene has CDR1 MNHEY and CDR2 SMNVEV (reference sequence). V gave up 5 bases and J gave up 4 bases; unmatched junction bases: 5. CDR3 length: 14 amino acids. The CDR3 DNA follows: TGTGCCAGCAGTACAGGGGGCACCATCTATGGCTACACCTTC. Translation gives CASSTGGTIYGYTF.

The V and J genes are TRBV7-2 and TRBJ2-7; the D is unclear. The CDR3 loop spans 17 amino acids. The V gene's germline CDR1 is SGHTA and CDR2 FQGNSA. Between the trimmed V and J ends, which lost 4 bases and 3 bases, there was a span of 22 bases. CDR3 residues: CASSSKPGVGPLYEQYF. CDR3 DNA sequence: TGTGCCAGCAGCTCGAAACCCGGAGTGGGTCCCCTCTACGAGCAGTACTTC.

The chain uses TRBV6-5 and TRBJ2-2, with unresolved D. V was pared by 0 bases and J by 6 bases, with 14 bases between. CDR3 length: 16 residues. Per the germline V gene, CDR1 is MNHEY and CDR2 is SVGAGI. The CDR3 loop reads CASSYSRVSPPGELFF. The DNA of the CDR3 is TGTGCCAGCAGTTACTCCCGGGTCTCTCCCCCCGGGGAGCTGTTTTTT.

A single count supports this clone. The genes are TRBV25-1 and TRBJ1-2, with TRBD1 matching over 7 bases. This CDR3 spans 15 amino acids. In germline, CDR1 is MGHDK, CDR2 SYGVNS. J lost 11 bases, V lost 3 bases, and 15 bases had no gene match. CDR3 sequence: CASSEGKVGGVRYTF. In DNA form, the CDR3 reads TGTGCCAGCAGTGAGGGTAAGGTAGGGGGCGTTCGATACACCTTC.

J is TRBJ1-4 and V is TRBV29-1; no clear D gene. The germline V gene encodes CDR1 SQVTM and CDR2 ANQGSEA. The V end was cut by 4 bases, the J end by 17 bases, with 8 bases between. The CDR3 contains 8 residues. CDR3 in DNA: TGCAGCGTTGCTCGAGGTTTTTTT. Its translation: CSVARGFF.

This rearrangement joins TRBV9 to TRBJ1-1; TRBD1 matches at 7 bases. Germline V lookup: CDR1 SGDLS, CDR2 YYNGEE. Germline trimming cut 4 bases from V and 1 base from J; bases unmatched to any gene: 4. This CDR3 is 14 amino acids long. DNA of the CDR3: TGTGCCAGCAGCAAGGGACAGAGGAACACTGAAGCTTTCTTT. Amino acids: CASSKGQRNTEAFF.

This clone was detected only a few times. The rearrangement joins TRBV4-1 to TRBJ2-7; D possibly corresponds to TRBD1 (6 bases). The V gene lost 0 bases and the J gene lost 5 bases, with 20 bases spanning the gap. Germline V gives CDR1 MGHRA, CDR2 YSYEKL. The CDR3 is 17 amino acids. CDR3 nucleotides: TGCGCCAGCAGCCAAGATGGGGGCATGGCGGCCTTGGACGAGCAGTACTTC. Encoded protein: CASSQDGGMAALDEQYF.

The V call is TRBV5-1, the J call TRBJ1-4; TRBD1 matches 12 bases. The V and J ends lost 3 bases and 2 bases, in that order; junction bases with no gene match: 2. The length of the CDR3 is 16 residues. Germline CDR1 and CDR2: SGHRS and YFSETQ. The CDR3 sequence: CASSSGQGATNEKLFF. The DNA for the CDR3 is TGCGCCAGCAGCTCGGGACAGGGGGCGACTAATGAAAAACTGTTTTTT.

This clone came up a few times. The chain joins TRBV4-1 to TRBJ2-4; 11 nucleotides align to TRBD1. The CDR3 contains 18 residues. Germline V gene lookup returns CDR1 MGHRA and CDR2 YSYEKL. After removal of 1 base from V and 1 base from J, the junction contained 6 bases not matched to a gene. The CDR3 region is CASSQGWTGGLAKNIQYF. In DNA form, the CDR3 reads TGCGCCAGCAGCCAAGGATGGACAGGGGGCCTCGCCAAAAACATTCAGTACTTC.

The chain combines TRBV15 with TRBJ1-6; possibly TRBD1 for D (5 bases). This CDR3 is built from 14 residues. Trimming cost V 5 bases and J 3 bases, with 8 bases left between them. Germline V lookup: CDR1 LNHNV, CDR2 YYDKDF (reference sequence). The CDR3 DNA sequence: TGTGCCACCAGCGAGACAGTCTATAATTCACCCCTCCACTTT. Translating it yields CATSETVYNSPLHF.

The chain recombines TRBV27 with TRBJ2-7; TRBD1 matches 8 bases. J gave up 6 bases and V 3 bases, and 1 base lay outside the gene matches. Germline lookup yields CDR1 MNHEY and CDR2 SMNVEV (reference sequence). The CDR3 covers 12 residues. CDR3 sequence (DNA): TGTGCCAGCAGTTTGACAGGGGCCGAGCAGTACTTC. It codes for CASSLTGAEQYF.

Note on this clone: In the same sample, other DNA sequences code for this CDR3. The J gene is TRBJ1-5, the V gene TRBV4-2; D gene ambiguous. The length of the CDR3 is 13 residues. Per the germline V gene, CDR1 is LGHNA and CDR2 is YNFKEQ. V was shortened by 0 bases and J by 4 bases, with 4 bases between the two germline ends. CDR3: CASSQDRNQPQHF. DNA for the CDR3: TGTGCCAGCAGCCAAGATCGGAATCAGCCCCAGCATTTT.

With respect to this clone: Other DNA sequences of this sample code for an identical CDR3. The chain couples TRBV7-9 to TRBJ1-4; possible D gene TRBD1, 5 bases. Germline V gives CDR1 SEHNR, CDR2 FQNEAQ (reference sequence). This CDR3 spans 16 amino acids. The V gene lost 4 bases and the J gene lost 0 bases, with 12 bases spanning the gap. The CDR3 loop is CASSSGGGTTNEKLFF. The CDR3 region has the DNA TGTGCCAGCAGCTCTGGGGGGGGGACAACTAATGAAAAACTGTTTTTT.

The rearrangement links TRBV7-2 to TRBJ2-7, with D unclear. From germline, CDR1 is SGHTA and CDR2 FQGNSA. This CDR3 is 11 amino acids long. Trimming removed 6 bases from V and 3 bases from J, with 6 bases in between. The CDR3 loop is CASRQNYEQYF. The DNA of the CDR3 is TGTGCCAGCAGACAGAACTACGAGCAGTACTTC.

V usage is TRBV7-2 and J usage is TRBJ2-7; 7 bases match TRBD1. The CDR3 consists of 15 residues. V lost 5 bases, J lost 2 bases, and 9 bases stayed unmatched. Germline V CDR1 and CDR2: SGHTA, FQGNSA. The DNA for the CDR3 is TGTGCCAGCAGCCCCCAGGCGACAGGGACCTACGAGCAGTACTTC. Residues: CASSPQATGTYEQYF.

The CDR3 region has the DNA TGTGCCAGCAGTGAACGCCGGGTTCCAGCCAAAAACATTCAGTACTTC. Translation: CASSERRVPAKNIQYF. The chain employs TRBV2 and TRBJ2-4; D uncertain. Germline-derived CDR1 and CDR2 are SNHLY and FYNNEI. The V gene lost 2 bases and the J gene lost 0 bases, with 11 bases spanning the gap. CDR3 length: 16 residues.

This clone showed up just a few times. This rearrangement joins TRBV5-6 to TRBJ1-1; D remains unclear. The CDR3 totals 14 residues. V lost 0 bases and J lost 7, with 13 bases in between. CDR1 is SGHDT, CDR2 YYEEEE, per germline. CDR3 sequence reads: CASSLGLARGEAFF. The CDR3 nucleotides read TGTGCCAGCAGCTTGGGATTGGCCCGGGGTGAAGCTTTCTTT.

This chain joins TRBV9 and TRBJ1-4; D is perhaps TRBD1 (5 bases). The V gene lost 0 bases and the J gene lost 7 bases, with 10 bases spanning the gap. Germline V gene data show CDR1 as SGDLS and CDR2 as YYNGEE. CDR3 size: 14 residues. CDR3 amino acids: CASSVGQGGEKLFF. The CDR3 DNA reads TGTGCCAGCAGCGTAGGGCAGGGCGGTGAAAAACTGTTTTTT.

The CDR3 protein is CASSLGRGGPETQYF. The DNA for the CDR3 is TGTGCCAGCAGCTTAGGACGGGGGGGCCCCGAGACCCAGTACTTC. V and J are TRBV7-9 and TRBJ2-5; 8 nucleotides match TRBD2. Germline assignment: CDR1 SEHNR and CDR2 FQNEAQ (reference sequence). The CDR3 covers 15 residues. V lost 1 base to trimming and J lost 5 bases; unmatched junction nucleotides: 6.

This clone has more than one count but fewer than ten. The V gene is TRBV4-3, the J gene TRBJ2-3, with 10 positions matching TRBD2. This CDR3 region has 17 residues. The germline gives CDR1 LGHNA, CDR2 YSLEER. V trimming: 0 bases; J trimming: 0 bases; junction bases outside the gene matches: 3. The DNA for the CDR3 is TGCGCCAGCAGCCAAGATGGAGCGGGGGGGAGCACAGATACGCAGTATTTT. Protein product: CASSQDGAGGSTDTQYF.

The rearrangement links TRBV4-1 to TRBJ2-5, with 10 bases fitting TRBD2. The CDR3 has 19 residues. Germline values: CDR1 MGHRA, CDR2 YSYEKL. V was clipped by 1 base and J by 1 base; unmatched bases: 12. This chain's CDR3 is CASSQGTAISGGTQETQYF. In DNA, the CDR3 is TGCGCCAGCAGCCAAGGGACCGCCATTAGCGGGGGGACCCAAGAGACCCAGTACTTC.

The V call is TRBV18, the J call TRBJ2-2; the match to TRBD2 covers 12 bases. The length of the CDR3 is 16 residues. The trim removed 3 bases at V and 5 bases at J, leaving 4 bases unmatched. Germline-derived CDR1 and CDR2 are KGHSH and LQKENI. The chain's CDR3 is CASSPTSGGPTGELFF. Written as DNA, the CDR3 is TGTGCCAGCTCACCGACTAGCGGGGGACCTACCGGGGAGCTGTTTTTT.

The J gene is TRBJ2-7, the V gene TRBV4-2; 9 nucleotides align to TRBD2. Germline V CDR1 and CDR2: LGHNA, YNFKEQ. V lost 6 bases and J lost 0; bases outside the gene matches: 15. The CDR3 is 18 amino acids. As DNA, the CDR3 is TGTGCCAGCAGTCAAATCGGGGCGGGGGGGCCGAGCTCCTACGAGCAGTACTTC. This codes for CASSQIGAGGPSSYEQYF.

The V and J genes are TRBV29-1 and TRBJ2-7; D possibly corresponds to TRBD1 (8 bases). The germline CDR1 and CDR2 sequences are SQVTM and ANQGSEA. The V gene lost 7 bases and the J gene lost 6 bases, with 22 bases spanning the gap. The CDR3 has 14 residues. CDR3 nucleotides: TGCAGCGGGGGGGAGGGACAGGTCGGGTCCGAGCAGTACTTC. This gives the protein CSGGEGQVGSEQYF.

In this sample, this clone turned up once. This sequence joins TRBV28 and TRBJ1-6, with 9 bases fitting TRBD1. The CDR3 contains 14 residues. V shed 7 bases and J 11 bases; nucleotides not matched to a gene: 9. Germline-derived CDR1 and CDR2 are MDHEN and SYDVKM. CDR3 DNA sequence: TGTGCCAGCATCCCACAGGGGGCAGTGACACCCCTCCACTTT. Translated, it gives CASIPQGAVTPLHF.

V gene TRBV5-4 combines with J gene TRBJ2-3, with TRBD2 matching over 7 bases. In germline, CDR1 is SGHNT, CDR2 YYREEE (reference sequence). The CDR3 sequence is 15 residues long. The ends lost 0 bases at V and 5 bases at J; junction bases unmatched: 6. In DNA form, the CDR3 reads TGTGCCAGCAGCTTGGCGACTAGCTACCAAGATACGCAGTATTTT. This translates into CASSLATSYQDTQYF.